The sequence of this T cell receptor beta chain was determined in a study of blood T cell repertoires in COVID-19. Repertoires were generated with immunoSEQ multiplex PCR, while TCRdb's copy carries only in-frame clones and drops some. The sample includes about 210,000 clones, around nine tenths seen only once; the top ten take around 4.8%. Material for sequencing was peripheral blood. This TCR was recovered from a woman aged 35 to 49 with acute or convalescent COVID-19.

The CDR3 DNA is TGTGCCAGTAGTCGTGCAGGGGGCCCCAACTATGGCTACACCTTC. Translation: CASSRAGGPNYGYTF. This chain links TRBV19 with TRBJ1-2; TRBD1 matches at 8 bases. The germline V gene encodes CDR1 LNHDA and CDR2 SQIVND (reference sequence). There are 15 residues in the CDR3. J gave up 2 bases and V 5 bases, and 7 bases lay outside the gene matches. Full variable domain (rest looked up from reference TRBV19 and TRBJ1-2): DGGITQSPKYLFRKEGQNVTLSCEQNLNHDAMYWYRQDPGQGLRLIYYSQIVNDFQKGDIAEGYSVSREKKESFPLTVTSAQKNPTAFYLCASSRAGGPNYGYTFGSGTRLTVV.